This is a list of T cell receptor beta chains from one sample in a study of T cells in localized non-small cell lung cancer. Clones were sequenced by immunoSEQ multiplex PCR, and TCRdb holds only the in-frame ones, with some missing. The profile covers around 36,000 clones, with roughly three quarters appearing a single time and less than 35% taken by the ten largest. Sequencing used PBMCs, obtained before any cancer treatment. Receptor source: a woman between 35 and 70 years old with stage II squamous cell lung carcinoma. Both conserved end residues are part of each CDR3. Each record gives: D gene, V gene, clone size, J gene, CDR3 protein, CDR3 DNA. The D gene is left open where the match is weak. The listing skips clone size in some rows; elsewhere it reads once, few, many or a size class.

>-|TRBV28|-|TRBJ1-3
CASSLRNTIYF
TGTGCCAGCAGTCTCAGGAACACCATATATTTT
>TRBD1|TRBV7-3|-|TRBJ1-2
CASSPNPGQGASYGYTF
TGTGCCAGCAGCCCTAACCCTGGACAGGGCGCATCCTATGGCTACACCTTC
>TRBD1|TRBV28|-|TRBJ1-4
CASGGGASEKLFF
TGTGCCAGCGGAGGGGGCGCGAGTGAAAAACTGTTTTTT
>TRBD1|TRBV27|-|TRBJ2-2
CASSSYGQGTGELFF
TGTGCCAGCAGTTCCTATGGACAGGGTACCGGGGAGCTGTTTTTT
>-|TRBV28|-|TRBJ1-3
CASSFGVGTIYF
TGTGCCAGCAGTTTTGGGGTAGGCACCATATATTTT
>-|TRBV7-6|-|TRBJ1-2
CASSPGGGDPYGYTF
TGTGCCAGCAGCCCGGGTGGTGGGGACCCGTATGGCTACACCTTC
>-|TRBV10-1|-|TRBJ2-2
CASSETRDWDTGELFF
TGCGCCAGCAGTGAAACGCGGGACTGGGACACCGGGGAGCTGTTTTTT
>-|TRBV7-3|-|TRBJ2-3
CASSLMRFRFADTQYF
TGTGCCAGCAGCTTAATGAGGTTCAGGTTCGCAGATACGCAGTATTTT
>TRBD2|TRBV5-6|-|TRBJ2-1
CASSPLGAGGSNEQFF
TGTGCCAGCAGCCCCTTGGGTGCGGGAGGGAGTAATGAGCAGTTCTTC
>-|TRBV2|once|TRBJ1-2
CASIEDSDYGYTF
TGTGCCAGCATTGAGGATAGCGACTATGGCTACACCTTC
>-|TRBV11-2|-|TRBJ2-1
CASSPGILGSYNEQFF
TGTGCCAGCAGCCCCGGGATCCTCGGCTCCTACAATGAGCAGTTCTTC
>-|TRBV6-6|-|TRBJ2-5
CASSYAQTQYF
TGTGCCAGCAGTTATGCTCAGACCCAGTACTTC
>-|TRBV18|-|TRBJ2-2
CASSPNGGAGELFF
TGTGCCAGCTCGCCCAATGGGGGCGCCGGGGAGCTGTTTTTT
>-|TRBV21-1|-|TRBJ2-1
CASSTGEGRNGDNEQFF
TGTGCCAGCAGCACAGGGGAAGGGAGAAATGGTGACAATGAGCAGTTCTTC
>-|TRBV6-5|-|TRBJ1-2
CASIDWVGGYTF
TGTGCCAGCATTGACTGGGTTGGTGGCTACACCTTC
>TRBD1|TRBV28|-|TRBJ1-5
CASRPRGQGSNQPQHF
TGTGCCAGTCGCCCCAGGGGGCAAGGTAGCAATCAGCCCCAGCATTTT
>TRBD1|TRBV7-2|-|TRBJ2-3
CASSFRGTDTQYF
TGTGCCAGCAGCTTCAGGGGGACAGATACGCAGTATTTT
>-|TRBV27|once|TRBJ1-1
CASSAMGGFSEAFF
TGTGCCAGCAGTGCTATGGGTGGTTTCTCTGAAGCTTTCTTT
>-|TRBV5-1|-|TRBJ2-5
CASSWGVTGHPSPETQYF
TGCGCCAGCAGCTGGGGGGTTACTGGACACCCCAGCCCAGAGACCCAGTACTTC
>TRBD2|TRBV5-1|-|TRBJ2-1
CASSLLPRLAGLSFYNEQFF
TGCGCCAGCAGCTTGCTACCGAGACTAGCGGGCCTTTCCTTTTACAATGAGCAGTTCTTC
>-|TRBV11-1|-|TRBJ2-3
CASSLGGTNTDTQYF
TGTGCCAGCAGCTTAGGGGGGACGAACACAGATACGCAGTATTTT
>TRBD1|TRBV5-1|-|TRBJ2-7
CASSLLWGTGDREQYF
TGCGCCAGCAGCTTGTTGTGGGGGACAGGGGACAGGGAGCAGTACTTC
>-|TRBV18|-|TRBJ1-1
CASSPRGDGGWTEAFF
TGTGCCAGCTCACCACGGGGGGATGGTGGCTGGACTGAAGCTTTCTTT
>-|TRBV27|-|TRBJ1-1
CASSQGPFGGTEAFF
TGTGCCAGCAGTCAGGGACCTTTCGGAGGCACTGAAGCTTTCTTT
>TRBD2|TRBV28|-|TRBJ2-3
CASSIQRGGTDTQYF
TGTGCCAGCAGCATCCAGCGGGGAGGCACAGATACGCAGTATTTT
>-|TRBV4-1|-|TRBJ2-1
CASSQEGGSDEQFF
TGCGCCAGCAGCCAAGAGGGGGGAAGCGATGAGCAGTTCTTC
>-|TRBV7-7|-|TRBJ2-1
CASSLGGVNEQFF
TGTGCTAGCAGCTTAGGTGGGGTCAATGAGCAGTTCTTC
>-|TRBV27|-|TRBJ1-1
CASSTTGIFEAFF
TGTGCCAGCAGCACCACAGGGATATTTGAAGCTTTCTTT
>-|TRBV28|-|TRBJ1-5
CASSGPNQPQHF
TGTGCCAGCAGTGGTCCCAATCAGCCCCAGCATTTT
>-|TRBV5-1|-|TRBJ2-1
CASSLVSYNEQFF
TGCGCCAGCAGCTTGGTCAGCTACAATGAGCAGTTCTTC
>TRBD1|TRBV5-6|-|TRBJ1-1
CASSLVVGQANTEAFF
TGTGCCAGCAGCTTGGTAGTTGGACAGGCCAACACTGAAGCTTTCTTT
>-|TRBV5-1|-|TRBJ1-1
CASSNPQGSTEAFF
TGCGCCAGCAGCAATCCACAGGGTTCCACTGAAGCTTTCTTT
>TRBD1|TRBV5-1|few|TRBJ2-1
CASRSSGTGVNEQFF
TGCGCCAGCAGATCCTCCGGGACAGGGGTGAATGAGCAGTTCTTC
>TRBD1|TRBV19|-|TRBJ2-3
CAAQTGGSSTDTQYF
TGTGCCGCACAGACAGGGGGGAGTTCCACAGATACGCAGTATTTT
>TRBD1|TRBV28|-|TRBJ1-4
CASSLETGGLEKLFF
TGTGCCAGCAGTTTAGAGACAGGGGGGCTTGAAAAACTGTTTTTT
>-|TRBV25-1|-|TRBJ2-6
CASSEPGANVLTF
TGTGCCAGCAGTGAGCCTGGGGCCAACGTCCTGACTTTC
>TRBD2|TRBV28|-|TRBJ2-5
CASTAGASGYQETQYF
TGTGCCAGCACCGCGGGGGCTAGCGGGTACCAAGAGACCCAGTACTTC
>TRBD2|TRBV28|-|TRBJ2-7
CASSPWGRASYEQYF
TGTGCCAGCAGTCCCTGGGGGAGGGCCTCCTACGAGCAGTACTTC
>TRBD1|TRBV11-1|-|TRBJ2-5
CASSFWGQSWTQYF
TGTGCCAGCAGCTTCTGGGGACAGTCCTGGACCCAGTACTTC
>TRBD2|TRBV4-3|few|TRBJ2-5
CASSQVSSSGSYGETQYF
TGCGCCAGCAGCCAAGTATCGTCTAGCGGGAGTTATGGGGAGACCCAGTACTTC
>TRBD2|TRBV7-3|-|TRBJ2-3
CASSLRSGSGTDTQYF
TGTGCCAGCAGCCTACGAAGCGGGAGCGGCACAGATACGCAGTATTTT
>TRBD2|TRBV18|once|TRBJ2-3
CASSRAGGSSDTQYF
TGTGCCAGCTCGCGAGCGGGAGGGAGTTCAGATACGCAGTATTTT
>-|TRBV28|-|TRBJ1-4
CASGGGASEKLFF
TGTGCCAGCGGAGGGGGAGCGAGTGAAAAACTGTTTTTT
>-|TRBV2|-|TRBJ1-1
CASSQGSLNTEAFF
TGTGCCAGCAGCCAGGGTAGCTTGAACACTGAAGCTTTCTTT
>TRBD1|TRBV28|-|TRBJ1-1
CASSSGQGDTEAFF
TGTGCCAGCAGTTCGGGACAGGGTGACACTGAAGCTTTCTTT
>-|TRBV6-5|-|TRBJ1-1
CASSGDTEAFF
TGTGCCAGCAGTGGGGACACTGAAGCTTTCTTT
>-|TRBV10-3|-|TRBJ2-5
CAISEMTMTGWYF
TGTGCCATCAGTGAGATGACGATGACGGGGTGGTACTTC
>-|TRBV28|-|TRBJ2-7
CASSFADYEQYF
TGTGCCAGCAGTTTTGCCGACTACGAGCAGTACTTC
>TRBD2|TRBV9|-|TRBJ2-1
CASSVSLAGGLVEQFF
TGTGCCAGCAGCGTTTCTCTAGCGGGGGGCCTAGTGGAGCAGTTCTTC
>TRBD1|TRBV11-3|-|TRBJ2-7
CASSPGQGLEQYF
TGTGCCAGCAGCCCGGGACAGGGGCTCGAGCAGTACTTC
>-|TRBV6-6|many|TRBJ1-4
CASSPLEGRREKLFF
TGTGCCAGCAGCCCCCTTGAGGGGAGGAGAGAAAAACTGTTTTTT
>-|TRBV9|-|TRBJ1-6
CASRPGIGHNSPLHF
TGTGCCAGCAGACCGGGGATTGGGCATAATTCACCCCTCCACTTT